This is a list of T cell receptor beta chains from one sample in a study of PD-1 blockade in classical Hodgkin lymphoma. Measured with immunoSEQ multiplex PCR; TCRdb has only the in-frame clones, and not every one. The sample holds 47,000 or so clones, 65% to 85% seen once. The starting material was peripheral blood mononuclear cells (PBMCs), obtained at baseline. The receptor source for this set is a human donor with classical Hodgkin lymphoma. CDR3s leave out the opening cysteine and the closing phenylalanine or tryptophan.

j_call v_call cdr3_aa
TRBJ2-5 TRBV19 ASSVPRGLETQY
TRBJ2-3 TRBV9 ASSASGYTDTQY
TRBJ2-1 TRBV6-5 ASSAGTSTYNEQF
TRBJ2-3 TRBV5-1 ASSLALETQY
TRBJ1-1 TRBV7-6 ASSKQDMNTEAF
TRBJ2-2 TRBV5-6 ASSLALMGELF
TRBJ2-1 TRBV28 ASSFTGFSYNEQF
TRBJ1-2 TRBV6-5 ASRPTGNYGYT
TRBJ2-7 TRBV27 ASSSDGYEQY
TRBJ1-5 TRBV28 ASSLVGSVDRRNQPQH
TRBJ2-1 TRBV18 ASSPPLEDYNEQF